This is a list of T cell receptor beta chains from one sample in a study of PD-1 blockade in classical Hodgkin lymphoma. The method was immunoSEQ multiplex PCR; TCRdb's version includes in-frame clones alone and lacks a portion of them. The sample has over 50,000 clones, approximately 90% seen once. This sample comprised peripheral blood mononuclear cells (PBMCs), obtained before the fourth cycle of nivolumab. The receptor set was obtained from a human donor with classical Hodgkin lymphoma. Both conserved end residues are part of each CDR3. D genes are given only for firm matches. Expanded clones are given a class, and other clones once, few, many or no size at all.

CASSRQLNTEAFF	TGTGCCAGCAGCAGACAGCTCAACACTGAAGCTTTCTTT	medium-sized	.	TRBV6-4	TRBJ1-1
CASSFTGEDTEAFF	TGCGCCAGCAGCTTTACGGGGGAGGACACTGAAGCTTTCTTT	.	.	TRBV5-1	TRBJ1-1
CASSPIGARMGTEAFF	TGCGCCAGCAGCCCTATTGGAGCTAGGATGGGCACTGAAGCTTTCTTT	.	.	TRBV5-1	TRBJ1-1
CASSLQTDNYGYTF	TGTGCCAGCAGCCTCCAGACAGATAACTATGGCTACACCTTC	.	.	TRBV7-9	TRBJ1-2
CASSPQVRSGNTIYF	TGTGCCAGCAGCCCCCAAGTCCGCTCTGGAAACACCATATATTTT	few	.	TRBV7-2	TRBJ1-3
CASRDPYNEQFF	TGCGCCAGCAGGGACCCCTACAATGAGCAGTTCTTC	.	.	TRBV5-1	TRBJ2-1
CASRLAYDTDTQYF	TGTGCCAGCAGGTTAGCTTACGACACAGATACGCAGTATTTT	once	.	TRBV6-5	TRBJ2-3
CASSQLQGSGEAFF	TGCGCCAGCAGCCAGTTACAGGGATCCGGTGAAGCTTTCTTT	.	.	TRBV10-1	TRBJ1-1
CASSGVSYNEQFF	TGTGCCAGCTCGGGGGTCTCCTACAATGAGCAGTTCTTC	.	.	TRBV6-1	TRBJ2-1
CASSETGKEKLFF	TGTGCCAGCAGCGAGACAGGGAAGGAAAAACTGTTTTTT	.	TRBD1	TRBV9	TRBJ1-4
CASSFWARDSGQFYGYTF	TGTGCCAGCAGCTTTTGGGCGCGGGATTCGGGACAATTCTATGGCTACACCTTC	.	.	TRBV7-2	TRBJ1-2
CASSENRAGGPYQETQYF	TGTGCCAGCAGTGAAAATCGAGCGGGGGGGCCGTACCAAGAGACCCAGTACTTC	once	TRBD2	TRBV6-1	TRBJ2-5
CASSPPSVNTEAFF	TGTGCCAGCAGCCCGCCCTCAGTTAACACTGAAGCTTTCTTT	.	.	TRBV5-5	TRBJ1-1
CASSLRLDQETQYF	TGTGCCAGCAGTTTAAGACTAGACCAAGAGACCCAGTACTTC	.	.	TRBV7-9	TRBJ2-5
CASSERLGQGGGYTF	TGTGCCAGCAGTGAAAGGTTGGGACAGGGTGGGGGCTACACCTTC	.	TRBD1	TRBV6-1	TRBJ1-2
CAIETGTGNNEQYF	TGTGCCATCGAGACCGGGACAGGAAACAACGAGCAGTACTTC	.	TRBD1	TRBV6-1	TRBJ2-7
CASSLGGASGNTIYF	TGCGCCAGCAGCTTGGGAGGGGCCTCTGGAAACACCATATATTTT	.	.	TRBV5-1	TRBJ1-3
CASRSLGQNTEAFF	TGTGCCAGCAGAAGCCTTGGACAGAACACTGAAGCTTTCTTT	.	.	TRBV6-5	TRBJ1-1
CASSQYPETGREGETQYF	TGCGCCAGCAGCCAATACCCAGAGACAGGGAGGGAGGGAGAGACCCAGTACTTC	.	.	TRBV5-1	TRBJ2-5
CAWSPRGYEQYF	TGTGCCTGGAGTCCTCGAGGCTACGAGCAGTACTTC	.	.	TRBV30	TRBJ2-7
CASSEGGGEGETQYF	TGTGCCAGCAGCGAGGGCGGCGGGGAAGGAGAGACCCAGTACTTC	.	.	TRBV9	TRBJ2-5
CASSVGQGYEQYF	TGTGCCAGCAGTGTGGGACAAGGTTACGAGCAGTACTTC	.	.	TRBV2	TRBJ2-7
CASRLLITDTQYF	TGCGCCAGCAGGCTACTCATCACAGATACGCAGTATTTT	.	.	TRBV5-1	TRBJ2-3
CASSRDRAVTEAFF	TGTGCCAGCAGCCGGGACAGGGCGGTGACTGAAGCTTTCTTT	.	TRBD1	TRBV6-6	TRBJ1-1
CASSRGTGLNTEAFF	TGTGCCAGCAGTCGGGGTACGGGGCTGAACACTGAAGCTTTCTTT	.	.	TRBV14	TRBJ1-1
CASSLRLGTANTGELFF	TGTGCCAGCAGCTTGCGCTTGGGGACGGCGAACACCGGGGAGCTGTTTTTT	.	.	TRBV5-5	TRBJ2-2
CASSLVPQFQYF	TGTGCCAGCAGCTTAGTCCCTCAGTTCCAGTACTTC	.	.	TRBV7-9	TRBJ2-5
CASSFLDGEAFF	TGTGCCAGCAGCTTTCTTGATGGTGAAGCTTTCTTT	few	.	TRBV7-9	TRBJ1-1
CASSLQGNTGELFF	TGCGCCAGCAGCTTGCAGGGGAACACCGGGGAGCTGTTTTTT	.	.	TRBV5-1	TRBJ2-2
CASSLWASRENEQFF	TGCGCCAGCAGCTTGTGGGCTTCCAGAGAGAATGAGCAGTTCTTC	.	.	TRBV5-1	TRBJ2-1
CASSSRTGPGNTEAFF	TGTGCCAGCAGTTCGCGAACCGGTCCGGGAAACACTGAAGCTTTCTTT	.	.	TRBV28	TRBJ1-1
CACAGMDRWDTIYF	TGTGCCTGTGCAGGGATGGATAGATGGGACACCATATATTTT	once	.	TRBV30	TRBJ1-3
CSVEGRAEAFF	TGCAGCGTTGAAGGTCGAGCTGAAGCTTTCTTT	.	.	TRBV29-1	TRBJ1-1
CASSELPETGKPNEQFF	TGTGCCAGCAGCGAACTTCCCGAGACAGGGAAACCCAATGAGCAGTTCTTC	.	TRBD1	TRBV25-1	TRBJ2-1
CASSSGPLVRETQYF	TGCGCCAGCAGCTCAGGACCCCTCGTCCGAGAGACCCAGTACTTC	once	.	TRBV5-1	TRBJ2-5
CASSPGIGRAFF	TGTGCCAGCTCACCAGGGATTGGGCGAGCTTTCTTT	.	.	TRBV18	TRBJ1-1
CASSRTSDNSPVDGYTF	TGTGCCAGCAGTAGAACCTCGGACAACTCCCCGGTGGATGGCTACACCTTC	.	.	TRBV6-4	TRBJ1-2
CASSASGYEQYF	TGTGCCAGCAGCGCCTCAGGATACGAGCAGTACTTC	.	.	TRBV9	TRBJ2-7
CASSGNSPLHF	TGTGCCAGCAGTGGGAATTCACCCCTCCACTTT	.	.	TRBV6-5	TRBJ1-6
CASSYGPGQGIPSNEKLFF	TGCGCCAGCAGCTACGGGCCGGGACAGGGAATACCCAGTAATGAAAAACTGTTTTTT	.	TRBD1	TRBV5-1	TRBJ1-4
CASSISVLSYEQYF	TGTGCCAGTAGTATATCCGTCCTCTCCTACGAGCAGTACTTC	once	.	TRBV19	TRBJ2-7
CASRPGGLGETQYF	TGTGCCAGCAGGCCGGGGGGGCTCGGTGAGACCCAGTACTTC	.	TRBD2	TRBV6-6	TRBJ2-5
CASSQAFRQAYEQYF	TGTGCCAGCAGCCAAGCTTTTCGACAGGCCTACGAGCAGTACTTC	.	.	TRBV14	TRBJ2-7
CASSSKTGVSYNEQFF	TGTGCCAGCAGTTCGAAAACAGGGGTCTCCTACAATGAGCAGTTCTTC	.	TRBD1	TRBV6-6	TRBJ2-1
CASSARAGQGNSPLHF	TGTGCCAGCAGCGCCCGGGCGGGACAGGGGAATTCACCCCTCCACTTT	.	TRBD1	TRBV9	TRBJ1-6
CASSQYRVGTDTQYF	TGCGCCAGCTCCCAATACAGGGTCGGGACAGATACGCAGTATTTT	once	.	TRBV5-1	TRBJ2-3
CASSPPPTPGRTYGYTF	TGTGCCAGTAGTCCACCCCCAACCCCGGGACGGACCTATGGCTACACCTTC	.	.	TRBV19	TRBJ1-2
CASSVARGSPAYNEQFF	TGTGCCAGCAGCGTAGCTAGGGGGTCCCCCGCCTACAATGAGCAGTTCTTC	few	.	TRBV9	TRBJ2-1
CASRRGLDTGELFF	TGCGCCAGCAGAAGGGGCTTAGACACCGGGGAGCTGTTTTTT	.	.	TRBV10-2	TRBJ2-2
CASSEKGRTYTEAFF	TGTGCCAGCAGTGAAAAGGGTCGGACGTACACTGAAGCTTTCTTT	.	.	TRBV25-1	TRBJ1-1
CASTGRGVGNTIYF	TGTGCCAGCACCGGACGAGGGGTTGGAAACACCATATATTTT	.	.	TRBV5-4	TRBJ1-3
CASREPLPTDTQYF	TGTGCCAGCCGGGAACCCCTACCCACAGATACGCAGTATTTT	.	.	TRBV9	TRBJ2-3
CASSPGEAWGYTF	TGCGCCAGCAGCCCCGGGGAGGCCTGGGGCTACACCTTC	.	.	TRBV5-1	TRBJ1-2
CASSRTGNGYGYTF	TGTGCCAGCAGCAGGACAGGTAACGGCTATGGCTACACCTTC	once	TRBD1	TRBV6-5	TRBJ1-2
CASSEGNYGYTF	TGCGCCAGCAGTGAGGGGAACTATGGCTACACCTTC	.	.	TRBV5-1	TRBJ1-2
CASTIQGNRYTF	TGTGCCAGCACCATACAGGGAAATCGCTACACCTTC	.	.	TRBV2	TRBJ1-2
CASTLGVNTEAFF	TGTGCCAGTACCCTGGGGGTGAACACTGAAGCTTTCTTT	.	.	TRBV19	TRBJ1-1
CASSVPGVLTEAFF	TGCGCCAGCAGCGTGCCAGGGGTTCTAACTGAAGCTTTCTTT	.	.	TRBV5-1	TRBJ1-1
CASAQGATGYTF	TGTGCCAGCGCACAGGGGGCGACGGGCTACACCTTC	.	TRBD1	TRBV18	TRBJ1-2